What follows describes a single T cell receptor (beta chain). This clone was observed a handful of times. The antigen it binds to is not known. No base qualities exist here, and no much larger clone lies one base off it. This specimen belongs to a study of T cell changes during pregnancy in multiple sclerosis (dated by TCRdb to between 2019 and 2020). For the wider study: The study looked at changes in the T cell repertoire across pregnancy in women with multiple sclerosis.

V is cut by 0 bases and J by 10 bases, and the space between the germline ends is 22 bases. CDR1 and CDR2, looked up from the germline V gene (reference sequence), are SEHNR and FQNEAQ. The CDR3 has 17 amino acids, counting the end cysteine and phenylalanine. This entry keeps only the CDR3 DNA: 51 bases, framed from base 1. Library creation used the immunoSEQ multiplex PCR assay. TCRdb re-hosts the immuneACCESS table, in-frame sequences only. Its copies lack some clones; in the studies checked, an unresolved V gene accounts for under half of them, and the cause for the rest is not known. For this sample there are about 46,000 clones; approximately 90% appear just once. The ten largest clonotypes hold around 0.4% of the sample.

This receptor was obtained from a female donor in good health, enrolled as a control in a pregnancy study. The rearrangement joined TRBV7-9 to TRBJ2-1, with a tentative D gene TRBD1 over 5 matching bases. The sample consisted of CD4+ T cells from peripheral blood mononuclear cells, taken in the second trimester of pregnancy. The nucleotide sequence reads TGTGCCAGCAGCTTAGCGTGGGCGGCGGTGAGAGCAGGGGAGCAGTTCTTC. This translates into CASSLAWAAVRAGEQFF.